This TCR beta chain is drawn from a study of blood T cell repertoires in COVID-19. Study-level information: In each case, the material was cDNA or gDNA derived from T cells, B-cell-depleted T cells, or PBMCs.

TCRdb's copy holds only in-frame clones and misses some; the assay was immunoSEQ multiplex PCR. This sample yields about 190,000 clones, of which roughly 89% are seen a single time; roughly 0.56% belongs to the top ten. The length of the CDR3 is 15 residues. With V trimmed by 2 bases and J by 5 bases, 4 bases remained unmatched. Germline V CDR1 and CDR2: SGDLS, YYNGEE. This TCR was recovered from a man aged 45 to 65 with acute or convalescent COVID-19. The source material was peripheral blood. The chain is built from TRBV9 and TRBJ2-2, with 9 bases lining up with TRBD1. The CDR3 is CASSVTGGATGELFF. DNA for the CDR3: TGTGCCAGCAGCGTCACAGGGGGCGCGACCGGGGAGCTGTTTTTT.